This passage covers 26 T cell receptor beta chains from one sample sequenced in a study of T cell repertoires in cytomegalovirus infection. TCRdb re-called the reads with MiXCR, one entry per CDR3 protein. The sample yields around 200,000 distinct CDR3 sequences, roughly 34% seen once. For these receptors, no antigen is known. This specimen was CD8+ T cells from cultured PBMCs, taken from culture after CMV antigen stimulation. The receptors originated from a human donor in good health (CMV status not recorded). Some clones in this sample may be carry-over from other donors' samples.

CDR3 region: CASSYSLTGLDTDTQYF. CDR3 bases: TGTGCCAGCAGTTACTCCCTTACGGGGTTGGACACAGATACGCAGTATTTT. V usage is TRBV6-5 and J usage is TRBJ2-3, with D possibly TRBD2 on 5 matching bases. CDR1 is MNHEY and CDR2 is SVGAGI in the germline V gene. Between the trimmed V and J ends, which lost 0 bases and 2 bases, there was a span of 15 bases. The CDR3 length is 17 residues.

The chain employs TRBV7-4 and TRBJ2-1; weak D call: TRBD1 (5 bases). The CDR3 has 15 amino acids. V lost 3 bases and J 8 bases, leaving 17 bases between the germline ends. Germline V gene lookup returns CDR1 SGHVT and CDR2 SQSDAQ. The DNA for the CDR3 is TGTGCCAGCAGCTTTCCCCGGGTCCCCAGGGATGAGCAGTTCTTC. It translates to CASSFPRVPRDEQFF.

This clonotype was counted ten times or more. CDR3 bases: TGTGCCATCAGTGAGTCACCCCCTTGGGCTAGGTCTGGAAACACCATATATTTT. Its protein product is CAISESPPWARSGNTIYF. This sequence joins TRBV10-3 and TRBJ1-3, with no clear D. Germline CDR1 is ENHRY and CDR2 is SYGVKD. Trimming removed 0 bases from V and 1 base from J, with 16 bases in between. The CDR3 sequence is 18 residues long.

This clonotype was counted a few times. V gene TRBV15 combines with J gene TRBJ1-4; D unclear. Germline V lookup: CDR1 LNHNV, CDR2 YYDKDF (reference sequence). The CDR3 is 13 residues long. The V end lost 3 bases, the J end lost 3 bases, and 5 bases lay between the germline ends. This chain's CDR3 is CATSRTSNEKLFF. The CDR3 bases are TGTGCCACCAGCAGGACCTCTAATGAAAAACTGTTTTTT.

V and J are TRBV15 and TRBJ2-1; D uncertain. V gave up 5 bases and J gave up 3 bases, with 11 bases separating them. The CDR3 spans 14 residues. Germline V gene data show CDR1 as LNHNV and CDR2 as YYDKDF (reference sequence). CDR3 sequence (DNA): TGTGCCACCAGCCCTTCGATGCTCTACAATGAGCAGTTCTTC. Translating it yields CATSPSMLYNEQFF.

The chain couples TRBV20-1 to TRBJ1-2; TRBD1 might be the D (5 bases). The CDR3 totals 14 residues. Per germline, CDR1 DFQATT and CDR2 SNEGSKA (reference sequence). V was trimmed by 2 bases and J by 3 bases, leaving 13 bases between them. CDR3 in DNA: TGCAGTGCTAGACGTAGGGGTAGGGACTATGGCTACACCTTC. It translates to CSARRRGRDYGYTF.

The CDR3 loop is CATSTHTEAFF. DNA for the CDR3: TGTGCCACCAGCACCCACACTGAAGCTTTCTTT. The V gene is TRBV15, the J gene TRBJ1-1; no firm D call. The CDR3 length is 11 residues. The germline V gene has CDR1 LNHNV and CDR2 YYDKDF (reference sequence). V was trimmed by 4 bases and J by 3 bases, leaving 3 bases between them.

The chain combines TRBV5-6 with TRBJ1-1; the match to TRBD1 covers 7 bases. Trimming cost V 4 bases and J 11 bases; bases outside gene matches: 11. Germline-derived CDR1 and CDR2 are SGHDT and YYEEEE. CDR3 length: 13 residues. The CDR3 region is CASSGQGGVGAFF. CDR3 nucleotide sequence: TGTGCCAGCAGCGGTCAGGGGGGTGTGGGCGCTTTCTTT.

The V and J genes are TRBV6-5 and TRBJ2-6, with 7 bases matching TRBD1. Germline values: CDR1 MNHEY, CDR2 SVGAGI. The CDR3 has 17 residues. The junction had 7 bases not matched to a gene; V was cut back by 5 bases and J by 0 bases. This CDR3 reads CASSQGVPASGANVLTF. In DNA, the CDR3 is TGTGCCAGCAGTCAGGGGGTGCCCGCCTCTGGGGCCAACGTCCTGACTTTC.

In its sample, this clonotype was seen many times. CDR3 amino acids: CASSLAIRLEDGTQYF. The DNA for the CDR3 is TGTGCCAGCAGCTTAGCGATCCGATTAGAGGACGGTACGCAGTATTTT. V and J are TRBV7-9 and TRBJ2-3; D is unresolved. V was shortened by 0 bases and J by 8 bases, with 18 bases between the two germline ends. Germline assignment: CDR1 SEHNR and CDR2 FQNEAQ (reference sequence). This CDR3 is 16 amino acids long. Complete variable domain (other parts from reference TRBV7-9 and TRBJ2-3): DTGVSQNPRHKITKRGQNVTFRCDPISEHNRLYWYRQTLGQGPEFLTYFQNEAQLEKSRLLSDRFSAERPKGSFSTLEIQRTEQGDSAMYLCASSLAIRLEDGTQYFGPGTRLTVL.

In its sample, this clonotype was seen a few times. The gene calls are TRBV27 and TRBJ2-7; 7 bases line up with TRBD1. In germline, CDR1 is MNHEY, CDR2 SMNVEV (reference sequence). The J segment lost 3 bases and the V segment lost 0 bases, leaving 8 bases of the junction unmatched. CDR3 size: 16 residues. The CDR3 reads CASSLSYRGHIYEQYF. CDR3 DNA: TGTGCCAGCAGTTTATCTTACAGGGGTCACATCTACGAGCAGTACTTC.

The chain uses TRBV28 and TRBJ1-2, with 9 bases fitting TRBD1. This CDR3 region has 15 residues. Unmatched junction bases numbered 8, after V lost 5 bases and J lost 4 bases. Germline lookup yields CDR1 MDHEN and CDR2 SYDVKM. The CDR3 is CASSGWDREVYGYTF. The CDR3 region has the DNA TGTGCCAGCAGTGGATGGGACAGGGAGGTCTATGGCTACACCTTC.

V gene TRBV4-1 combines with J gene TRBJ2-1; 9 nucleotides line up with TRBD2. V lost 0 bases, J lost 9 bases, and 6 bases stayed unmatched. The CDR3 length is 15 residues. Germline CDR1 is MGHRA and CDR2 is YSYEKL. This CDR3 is CASSQEGLAVTEQFF. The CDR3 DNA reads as TGCGCCAGCAGCCAAGAGGGACTAGCAGTCACTGAGCAGTTCTTC.

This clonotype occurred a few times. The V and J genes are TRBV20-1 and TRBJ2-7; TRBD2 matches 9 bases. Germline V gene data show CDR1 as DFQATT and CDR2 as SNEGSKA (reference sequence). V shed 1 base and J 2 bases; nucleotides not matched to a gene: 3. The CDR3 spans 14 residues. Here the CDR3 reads CSARGPSGAYEQYF. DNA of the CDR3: TGCAGTGCTAGAGGCCCTAGCGGGGCCTACGAGCAGTACTTC.

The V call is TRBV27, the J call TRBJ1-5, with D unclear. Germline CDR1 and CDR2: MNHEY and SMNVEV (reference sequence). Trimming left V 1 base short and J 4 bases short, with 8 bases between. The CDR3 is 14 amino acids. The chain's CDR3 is CASSLLGLNQPQHF. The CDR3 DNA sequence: TGTGCCAGCAGTTTATTGGGTTTGAATCAGCCCCAGCATTTT.

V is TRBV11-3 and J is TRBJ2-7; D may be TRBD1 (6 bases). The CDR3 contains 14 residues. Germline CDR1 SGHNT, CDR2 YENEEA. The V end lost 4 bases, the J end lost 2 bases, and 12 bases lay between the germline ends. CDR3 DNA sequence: TGTGCCAGCAGCTCAGCCGGACAGACCTACGAGCAGTACTTC. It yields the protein CASSSAGQTYEQYF.

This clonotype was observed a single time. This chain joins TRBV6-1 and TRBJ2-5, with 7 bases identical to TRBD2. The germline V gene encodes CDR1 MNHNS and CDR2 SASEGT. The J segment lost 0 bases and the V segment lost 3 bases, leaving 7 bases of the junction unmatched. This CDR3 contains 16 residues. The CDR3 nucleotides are TGTGCCAGCAGTGATCTAGCGGCTCCATACCAAGAGACCCAGTACTTC. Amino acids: CASSDLAAPYQETQYF.

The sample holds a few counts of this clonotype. This chain's CDR3 is CASSTRLAYNEQFF. The CDR3, as DNA: TGTGCCAGCAGCACGCGACTAGCTTACAATGAGCAGTTCTTC. The chain couples TRBV7-6 to TRBJ2-1; 7 bases fit TRBD2. Looked up from germline, CDR1 is SGHVS and CDR2 is FNYEAQ. V lost 5 bases, J lost 4 bases, and 5 bases stayed unmatched. The CDR3 length is 14 residues.

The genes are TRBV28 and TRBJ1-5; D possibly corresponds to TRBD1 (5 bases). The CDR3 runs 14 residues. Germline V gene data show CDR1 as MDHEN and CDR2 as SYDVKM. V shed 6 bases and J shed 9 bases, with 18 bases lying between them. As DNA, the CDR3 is TGTGCCAGCAGGTTCAGTGGCGGACACCGGCCCCAGCATTTT. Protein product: CASRFSGGHRPQHF.

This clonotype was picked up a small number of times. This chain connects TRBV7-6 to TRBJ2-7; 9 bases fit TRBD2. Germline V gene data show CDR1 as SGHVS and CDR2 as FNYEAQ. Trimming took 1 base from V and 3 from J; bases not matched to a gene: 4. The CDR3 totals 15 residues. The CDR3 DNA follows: TGTGCCAGCAGCTTAGAGCTGACTAGCGGCTACGAGCAGTACTTC. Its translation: CASSLELTSGYEQYF.

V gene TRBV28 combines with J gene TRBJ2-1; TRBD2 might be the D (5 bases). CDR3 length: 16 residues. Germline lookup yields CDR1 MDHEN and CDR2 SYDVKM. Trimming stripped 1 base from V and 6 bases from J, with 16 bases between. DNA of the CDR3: TGTGCCAGCAGTTTATCCATTTCCATCACTAGCAATGAGCAGTTCTTC. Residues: CASSLSISITSNEQFF.

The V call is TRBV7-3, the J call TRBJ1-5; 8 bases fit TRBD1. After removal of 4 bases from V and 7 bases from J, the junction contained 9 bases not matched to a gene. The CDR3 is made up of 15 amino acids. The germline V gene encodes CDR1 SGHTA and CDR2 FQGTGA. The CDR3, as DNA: TGTGCCAGCAGCTCGACAGGGGTTACGGGGCAGCCCCAGCATTTT. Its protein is CASSSTGVTGQPQHF.

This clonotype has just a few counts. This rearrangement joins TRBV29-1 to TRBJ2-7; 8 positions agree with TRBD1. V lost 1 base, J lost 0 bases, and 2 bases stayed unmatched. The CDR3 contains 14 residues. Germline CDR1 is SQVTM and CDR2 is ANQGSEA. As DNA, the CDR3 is TGCAGCGTTGAAGGAACAGGGGGCTCCTACGAGCAGTACTTC. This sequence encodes CSVEGTGGSYEQYF.

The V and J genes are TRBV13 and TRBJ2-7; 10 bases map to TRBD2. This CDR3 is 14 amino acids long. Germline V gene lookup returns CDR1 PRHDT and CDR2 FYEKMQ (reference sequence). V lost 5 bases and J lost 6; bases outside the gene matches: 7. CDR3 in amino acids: CASSVAGGAREQYF. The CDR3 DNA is TGTGCCAGCAGCGTAGCGGGAGGAGCCCGCGAGCAGTACTTC.

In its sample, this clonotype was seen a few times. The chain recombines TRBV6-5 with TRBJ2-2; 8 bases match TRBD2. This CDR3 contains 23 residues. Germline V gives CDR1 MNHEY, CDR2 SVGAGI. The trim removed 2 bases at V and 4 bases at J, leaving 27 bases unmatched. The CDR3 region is CASSYPTRTGGDPSGGSTGELFF. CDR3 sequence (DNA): TGTGCCAGCAGTTACCCAACGCGGACGGGGGGTGATCCATCGGGGGGGAGCACCGGGGAGCTGTTTTTT.

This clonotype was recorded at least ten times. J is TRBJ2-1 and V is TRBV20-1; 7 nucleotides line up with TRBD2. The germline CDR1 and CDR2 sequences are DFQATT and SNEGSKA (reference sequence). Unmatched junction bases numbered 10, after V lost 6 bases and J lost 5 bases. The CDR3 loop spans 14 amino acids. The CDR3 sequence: CSARDYIADNEQFF. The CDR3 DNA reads TGCAGTGCCCGGGACTACATTGCCGACAATGAGCAGTTCTTC.